This T cell receptor beta chain appears in the sequencing data of a study of T cell repertoires in cytomegalovirus infection. One entry per CDR3 protein, called by TCRdb with MiXCR from the reads. This table holds around 300,000 distinct CDR3 sequences, around 25% found once. A remark on this clonotype: Its antigen is unidentified.

Study results and caveats: There were HLA-C-restricted CMV-specific TCR beta clonotypes dominating the ex vivo response.

This CDR3 is built from 13 residues. V shed 8 bases and J shed 2 bases, with 9 bases lying between them. The germline gives CDR1 ENHRY, CDR2 SYGVKD. The chain is built from TRBV10-3 and TRBJ1-4; D is perhaps TRBD1 (5 bases). The receptor was derived from a human donor in good health (CMV status not recorded). Some clones in this sample may be carry-over from other donors' samples. The sample was cultured PBMCs, taken from culture after CMV antigen stimulation. The DNA for the CDR3 is TGTGCCATCGGACGGGGGACTAATGAAAAACTGTTTTTT. Translating it yields CAIGRGTNEKLFF.